This T cell receptor beta chain was identified in a study of blood T cell repertoires in COVID-19. Study overall: COVID-19 samples from acute and convalescent phases originated in the United States, Italy and Spain. T cells, B-cell-depleted T cells, or PBMCs provided the cDNA or gDNA that served as material.

The data were produced by immunoSEQ multiplex PCR, yet TCRdb's version contains in-frame clones alone and is incomplete. There are fewer than 350,000 clones in the sample; roughly 90% occur only once, and roughly 12% lies in the top ten. Seattle researchers signed up patients amid active infection and tracked them longitudinally. On this clone: Additional DNA sequences in this sample encode the identical CDR3.

The receptor comes from a young woman with COVID-19, enrolled during active disease. The sequencing input was peripheral blood.

Here the CDR3 DNA reads TGCAGCGTCTTGGGACAGAACACTGAAGCTTTCTTT. Translating gives CSVLGQNTEAFF. The genes are TRBV29-1 and TRBJ1-1; D might be TRBD1 (6 bases). The CDR3 totals 12 residues. The germline V gene has CDR1 SQVTM and CDR2 ANQGSEA. Trimming stripped 6 bases from V and 1 base from J, with 9 bases between.